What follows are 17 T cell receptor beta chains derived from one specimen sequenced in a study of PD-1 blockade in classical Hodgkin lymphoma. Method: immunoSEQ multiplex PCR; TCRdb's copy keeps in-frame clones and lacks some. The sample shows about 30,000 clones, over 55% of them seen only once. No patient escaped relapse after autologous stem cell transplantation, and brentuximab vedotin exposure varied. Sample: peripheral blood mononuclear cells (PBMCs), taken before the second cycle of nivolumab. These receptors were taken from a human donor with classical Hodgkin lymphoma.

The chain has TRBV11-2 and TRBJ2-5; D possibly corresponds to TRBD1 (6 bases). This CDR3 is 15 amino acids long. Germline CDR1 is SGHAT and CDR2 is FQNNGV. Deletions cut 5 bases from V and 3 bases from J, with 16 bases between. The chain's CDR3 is CASSRIEQGEETQYF. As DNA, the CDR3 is TGTGCCAGCAGCCGCATTGAACAGGGTGAAGAGACCCAGTACTTC.

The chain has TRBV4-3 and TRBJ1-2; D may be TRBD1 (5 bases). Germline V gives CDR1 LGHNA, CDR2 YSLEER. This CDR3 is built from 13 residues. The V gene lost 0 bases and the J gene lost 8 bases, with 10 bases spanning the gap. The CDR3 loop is CASSQDGRDGYTF. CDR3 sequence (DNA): TGCGCCAGCAGCCAAGATGGGCGGGACGGCTACACCTTC.

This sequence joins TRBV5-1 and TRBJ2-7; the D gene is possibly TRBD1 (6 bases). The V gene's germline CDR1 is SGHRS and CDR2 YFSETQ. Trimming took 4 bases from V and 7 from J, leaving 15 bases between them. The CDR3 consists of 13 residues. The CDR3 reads CASSRALRGEQYF. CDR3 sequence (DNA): TGCGCCAGCAGCCGCGCTCTTAGGGGGGAGCAGTACTTC.

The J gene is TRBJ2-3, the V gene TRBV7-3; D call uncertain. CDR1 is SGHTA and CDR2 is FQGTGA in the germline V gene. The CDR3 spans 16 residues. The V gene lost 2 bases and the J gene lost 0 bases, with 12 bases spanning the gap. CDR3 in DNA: TGTGCCAGCAGCTTAGGAACACCAACTAGCACAGATACGCAGTATTTT. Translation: CASSLGTPTSTDTQYF.

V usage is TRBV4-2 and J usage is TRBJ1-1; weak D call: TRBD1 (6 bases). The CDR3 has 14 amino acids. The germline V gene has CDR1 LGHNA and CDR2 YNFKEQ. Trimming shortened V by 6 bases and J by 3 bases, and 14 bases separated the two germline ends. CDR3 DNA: TGTGCCAGCAGAATCCAGGGGTTGTACACTGAAGCTTTCTTT. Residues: CASRIQGLYTEAFF.

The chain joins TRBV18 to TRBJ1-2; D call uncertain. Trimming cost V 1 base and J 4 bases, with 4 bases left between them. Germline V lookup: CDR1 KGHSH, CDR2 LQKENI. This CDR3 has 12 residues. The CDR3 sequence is CASSPLTYGYTF. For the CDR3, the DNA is TGTGCCAGCTCACCACTTACCTATGGCTACACCTTC.

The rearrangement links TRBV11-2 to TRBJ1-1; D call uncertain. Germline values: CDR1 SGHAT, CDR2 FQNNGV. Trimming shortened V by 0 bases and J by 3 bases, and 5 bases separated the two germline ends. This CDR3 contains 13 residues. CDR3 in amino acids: CASSLDPYTEAFF. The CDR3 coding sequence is TGTGCCAGCAGCTTAGATCCGTACACTGAAGCTTTCTTT.

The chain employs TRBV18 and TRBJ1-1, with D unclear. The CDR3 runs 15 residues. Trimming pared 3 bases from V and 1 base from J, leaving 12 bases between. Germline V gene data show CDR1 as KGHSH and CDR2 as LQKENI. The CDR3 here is CASSPGQLENTEAFF. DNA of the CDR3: TGTGCCAGCTCACCCGGCCAGCTAGAGAACACTGAAGCTTTCTTT.

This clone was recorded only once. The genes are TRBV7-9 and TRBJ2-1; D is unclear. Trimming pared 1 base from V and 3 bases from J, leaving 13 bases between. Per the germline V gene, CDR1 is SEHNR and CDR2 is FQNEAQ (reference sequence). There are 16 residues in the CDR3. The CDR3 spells CASSLVTDNYYNEQFF. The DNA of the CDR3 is TGTGCCAGCAGCTTAGTAACAGATAATTACTACAATGAGCAGTTCTTC. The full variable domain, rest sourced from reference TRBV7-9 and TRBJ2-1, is DTGVSQNPRHKITKRGQNVTFRCDPISEHNRLYWYRQTLGQGPEFLTYFQNEAQLEKSRLLSDRFSAERPKGSFSTLEIQRTEQGDSAMYLCASSLVTDNYYNEQFFGPGTRLTVL.

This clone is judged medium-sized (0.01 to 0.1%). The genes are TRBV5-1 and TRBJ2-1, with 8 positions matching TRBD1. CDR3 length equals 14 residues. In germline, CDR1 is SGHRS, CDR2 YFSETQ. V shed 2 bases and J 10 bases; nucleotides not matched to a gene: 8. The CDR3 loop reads CASSFSLTGGEQFF. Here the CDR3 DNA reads TGCGCCAGCAGCTTTAGTTTAACAGGGGGGGAGCAGTTCTTC.

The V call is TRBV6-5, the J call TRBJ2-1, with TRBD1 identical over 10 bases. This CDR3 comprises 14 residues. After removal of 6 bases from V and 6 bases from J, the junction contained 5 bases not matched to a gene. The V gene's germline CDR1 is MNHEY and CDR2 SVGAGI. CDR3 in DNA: TGTGCCAGCAGCCCCGACAGGGGGCCCAATGAGCAGTTCTTC. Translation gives CASSPDRGPNEQFF.

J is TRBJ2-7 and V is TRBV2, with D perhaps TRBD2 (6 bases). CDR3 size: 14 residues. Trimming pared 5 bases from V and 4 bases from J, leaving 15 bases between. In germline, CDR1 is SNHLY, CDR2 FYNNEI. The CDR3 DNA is TGTGCCAGCAGTCACGGGGGTACAAAGTACGAGCAGTACTTC. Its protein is CASSHGGTKYEQYF.

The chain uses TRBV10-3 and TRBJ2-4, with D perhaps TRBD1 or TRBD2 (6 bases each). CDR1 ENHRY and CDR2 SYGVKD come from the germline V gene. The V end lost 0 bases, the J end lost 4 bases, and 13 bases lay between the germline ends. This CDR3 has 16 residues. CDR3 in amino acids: CAISESGGSVKNIQYF. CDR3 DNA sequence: TGTGCCATCAGTGAGTCAGGGGGGAGTGTAAAAAACATTCAGTACTTC.

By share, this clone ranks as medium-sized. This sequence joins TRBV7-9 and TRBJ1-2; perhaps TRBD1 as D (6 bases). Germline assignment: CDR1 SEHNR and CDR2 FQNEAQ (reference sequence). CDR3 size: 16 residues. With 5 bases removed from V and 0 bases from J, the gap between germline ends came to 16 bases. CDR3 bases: TGTGCCAGCAGCGCTAGGTCCAGACAGGCTAACTATGGCTACACCTTC. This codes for CASSARSRQANYGYTF.

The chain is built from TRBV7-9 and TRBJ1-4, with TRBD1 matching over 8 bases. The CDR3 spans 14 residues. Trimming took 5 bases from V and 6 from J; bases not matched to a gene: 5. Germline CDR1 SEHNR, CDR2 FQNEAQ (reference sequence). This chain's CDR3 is CASSVRGPHEKLFF. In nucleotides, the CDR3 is TGTGCCAGCAGCGTCAGGGGGCCCCATGAAAAACTGTTTTTT.

In DNA, the CDR3 is TGTGCCTGGAGTGTACTAGGGGGGGCTGTCGATCAGCCCCAGCATTTT. Encoded protein: CAWSVLGGAVDQPQHF. This sequence joins TRBV30 and TRBJ1-5; D may be TRBD1 (6 bases). This CDR3 region has 16 residues. Per germline, CDR1 GTSNPN and CDR2 SVGIG (reference sequence). V gave up 0 bases and J gave up 5 bases, with 17 bases separating them.

The CDR3 spells CASSGDSSYNSPLHF. The CDR3 nucleotides are TGTGCCAGCAGCGGTGACAGCTCCTATAATTCACCCCTCCACTTT. This rearrangement joins TRBV9 to TRBJ1-6; TRBD1 is a possible D gene (5 bases). This CDR3 contains 15 residues. Germline CDR1 SGDLS, CDR2 YYNGEE. Between the trimmed V and J ends, which lost 3 bases and 0 bases, there was a span of 7 bases.